This TCR beta chain comes out of a study of blood T cells in healthy people across ages. Whole-study results and caveats: Versus aged donors, long-lived donors had higher diversity and more naive CD4+ cells.

The CDR3 runs 12 residues. Germline V gives CDR1 ENHRY, CDR2 SYGVKD. The V end was cut by 0 bases, the J end by 7 bases, with 6 bases between. For the second PCR, which ran for about 6 to 11 cycles, a sample-barcoded 5' primer and a J-beta primer mix were used. Template switching added a 12-random-nucleotide identifier to every cDNA molecule. TCRdb redid the calling of the 5' RACE reads with MiXCR, one entry per CDR3 protein. Of roughly 900,000 distinct CDR3 sequences listed, 25% to 35% are singletons. This clonotype showed up many times. What it binds is unknown. The rearrangement joins TRBV10-3 to TRBJ1-2; D is undetermined. Material: blood. The origin of this receptor is a woman older than 75 in good health. The CDR3 sequence: CAISESSRGYTF. The CDR3 DNA sequence: TGTGCCATCAGTGAGTCGTCTCGTGGCTACACCTTC.